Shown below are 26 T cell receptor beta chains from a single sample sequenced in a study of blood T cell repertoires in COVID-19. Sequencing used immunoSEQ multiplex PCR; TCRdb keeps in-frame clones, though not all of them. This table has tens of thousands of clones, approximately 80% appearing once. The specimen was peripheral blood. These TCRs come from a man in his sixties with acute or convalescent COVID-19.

The CDR3 loop reads CASSRGRDRQPQHF. DNA for the CDR3: TGTGCCAGCAGCCGAGGGAGGGATCGGCAGCCCCAGCATTTT. The rearrangement joins TRBV3-1 (or the pseudogene TRBV3-2) to TRBJ1-5; D remains ambiguous. This CDR3 spans 14 amino acids. CDR1 and CDR2 (germline): LGHDT, YNNKEL (reference sequence). The V end lost 4 bases, the J end lost 7 bases, and 14 bases lay between the germline ends.

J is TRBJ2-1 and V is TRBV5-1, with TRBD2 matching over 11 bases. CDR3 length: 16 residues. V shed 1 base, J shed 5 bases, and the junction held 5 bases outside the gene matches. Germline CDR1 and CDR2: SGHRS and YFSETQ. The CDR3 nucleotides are TGCGCCAGCAGCTTGCTAGCGGGGGGCCTAGACAATGAGCAGTTCTTC. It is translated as CASSLLAGGLDNEQFF.

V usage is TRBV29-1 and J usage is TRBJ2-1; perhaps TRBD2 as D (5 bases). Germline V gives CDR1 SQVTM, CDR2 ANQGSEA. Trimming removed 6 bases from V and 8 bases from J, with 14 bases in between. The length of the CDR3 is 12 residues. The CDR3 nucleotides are TGCAGCGTGAGGGCAGGTTCGGATGAGCAGTTCTTC. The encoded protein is CSVRAGSDEQFF.

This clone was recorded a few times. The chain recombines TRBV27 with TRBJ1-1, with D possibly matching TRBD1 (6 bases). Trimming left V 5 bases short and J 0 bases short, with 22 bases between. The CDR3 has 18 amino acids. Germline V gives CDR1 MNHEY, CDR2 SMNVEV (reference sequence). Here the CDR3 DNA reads TGTGCCAGCAGTGGCCTCGGACAGAAAAAGGGGTTGAACACTGAAGCTTTCTTT. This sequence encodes CASSGLGQKKGLNTEAFF.

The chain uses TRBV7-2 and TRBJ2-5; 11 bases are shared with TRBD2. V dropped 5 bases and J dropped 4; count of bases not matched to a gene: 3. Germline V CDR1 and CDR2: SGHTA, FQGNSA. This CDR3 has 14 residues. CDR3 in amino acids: CASSLGTSGETQYF. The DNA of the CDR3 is TGTGCCAGCAGCCTAGGGACTAGCGGAGAGACCCAGTACTTC.

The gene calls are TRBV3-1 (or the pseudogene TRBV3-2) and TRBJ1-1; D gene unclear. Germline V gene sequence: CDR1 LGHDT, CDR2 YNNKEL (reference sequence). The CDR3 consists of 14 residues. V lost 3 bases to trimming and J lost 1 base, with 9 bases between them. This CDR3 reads CASSHRGRNTEAFF. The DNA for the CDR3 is TGTGCCAGCAGCCATAGAGGTCGGAACACTGAAGCTTTCTTT.

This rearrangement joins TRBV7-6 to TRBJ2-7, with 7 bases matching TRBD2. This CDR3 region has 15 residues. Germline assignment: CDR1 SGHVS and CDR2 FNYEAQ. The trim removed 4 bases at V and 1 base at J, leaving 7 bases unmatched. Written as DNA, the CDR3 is TGTGCCAGCAGCTCCCTGGGGGGGATATCCTACGAGCAGTACTTC. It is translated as CASSSLGGISYEQYF.

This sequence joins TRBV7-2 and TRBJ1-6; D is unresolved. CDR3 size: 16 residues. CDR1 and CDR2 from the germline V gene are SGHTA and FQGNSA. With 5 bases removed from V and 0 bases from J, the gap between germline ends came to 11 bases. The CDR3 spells CASSEQGSSYNSPLHF. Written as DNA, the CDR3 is TGTGCCAGCAGCGAACAAGGGAGCTCCTATAATTCACCCCTCCACTTT.

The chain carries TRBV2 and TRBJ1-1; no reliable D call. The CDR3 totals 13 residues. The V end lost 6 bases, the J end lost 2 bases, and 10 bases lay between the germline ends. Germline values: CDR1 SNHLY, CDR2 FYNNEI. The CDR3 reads CASRRVGNTEAFF. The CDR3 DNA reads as TGTGCCAGCAGGCGGGTTGGAAACACTGAAGCTTTCTTT.

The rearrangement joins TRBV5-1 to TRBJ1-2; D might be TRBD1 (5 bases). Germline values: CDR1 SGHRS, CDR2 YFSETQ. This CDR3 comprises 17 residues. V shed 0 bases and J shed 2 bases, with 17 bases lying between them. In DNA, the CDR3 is TGCGCCAGCAGCTTGGGCACAGGCGGCATCCTCAACTATGGCTACACCTTC. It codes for CASSLGTGGILNYGYTF.

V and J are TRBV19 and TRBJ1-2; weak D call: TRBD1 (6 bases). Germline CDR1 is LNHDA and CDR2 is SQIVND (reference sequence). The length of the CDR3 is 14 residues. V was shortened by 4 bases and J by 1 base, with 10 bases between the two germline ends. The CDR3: CASSTSGVNYGYTF. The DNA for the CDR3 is TGTGCCAGTAGTACCTCAGGGGTTAACTATGGCTACACCTTC. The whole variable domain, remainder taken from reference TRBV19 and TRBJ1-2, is DGGITQSPKYLFRKEGQNVTLSCEQNLNHDAMYWYRQDPGQGLRLIYYSQIVNDFQKGDIAEGYSVSREKKESFPLTVTSAQKNPTAFYLCASSTSGVNYGYTFGSGTRLTVV.

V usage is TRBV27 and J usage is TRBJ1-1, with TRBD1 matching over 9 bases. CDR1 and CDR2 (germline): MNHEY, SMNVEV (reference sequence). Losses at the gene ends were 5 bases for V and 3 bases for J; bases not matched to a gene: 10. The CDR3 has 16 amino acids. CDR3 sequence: CASSPRLDRGDTEAFF. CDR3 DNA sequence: TGTGCCAGCAGTCCTCGTTTGGACAGGGGTGACACTGAAGCTTTCTTT.

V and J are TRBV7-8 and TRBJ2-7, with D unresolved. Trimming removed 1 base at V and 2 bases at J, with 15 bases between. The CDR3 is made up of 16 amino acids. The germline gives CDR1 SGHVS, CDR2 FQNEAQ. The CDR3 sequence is CASSLGGERGAYEQYF. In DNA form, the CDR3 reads TGTGCCAGCAGCTTAGGAGGTGAGCGAGGAGCCTACGAGCAGTACTTC.

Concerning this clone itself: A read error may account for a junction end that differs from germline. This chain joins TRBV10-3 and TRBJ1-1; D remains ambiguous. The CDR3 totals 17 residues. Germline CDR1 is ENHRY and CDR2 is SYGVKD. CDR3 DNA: TGTGCCATCAGCGAGTTGAAAAGGACTTTCATGAACACTGAAGCTTTCTTT. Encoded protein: CAISELKRTFMNTEAFF.

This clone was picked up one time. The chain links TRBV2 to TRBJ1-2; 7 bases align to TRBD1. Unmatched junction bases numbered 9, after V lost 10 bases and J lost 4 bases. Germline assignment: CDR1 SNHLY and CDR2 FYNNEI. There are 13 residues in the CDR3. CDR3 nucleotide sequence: TGTGCCAATACCGTGCAGGGGGGCTATGGCTACACCTTC. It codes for CANTVQGGYGYTF.

The CDR3 DNA is TGTGCCAGCAGCGCGGCGTCTCTAGCGGAAAAACTGTTTTTT. Amino acids: CASSAASLAEKLFF. This chain uses TRBV9 with TRBJ1-4; D is unclear. V dropped 3 bases and J dropped 8 bases, with 14 bases sitting between them. The CDR3 is made up of 14 amino acids. Germline loops: CDR1 SGDLS, CDR2 YYNGEE.

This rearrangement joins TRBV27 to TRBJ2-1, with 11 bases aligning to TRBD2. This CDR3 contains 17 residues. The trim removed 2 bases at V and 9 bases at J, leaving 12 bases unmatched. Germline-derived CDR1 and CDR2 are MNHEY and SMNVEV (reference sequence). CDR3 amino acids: CASSLPLAGGLLGEQFF. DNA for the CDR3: TGTGCCAGCAGTTTACCCCTAGCGGGGGGTCTCCTCGGTGAGCAGTTCTTC.

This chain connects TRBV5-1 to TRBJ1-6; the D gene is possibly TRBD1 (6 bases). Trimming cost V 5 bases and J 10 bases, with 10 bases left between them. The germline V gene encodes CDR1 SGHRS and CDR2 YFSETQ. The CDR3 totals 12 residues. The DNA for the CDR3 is TGCGCCAGCAGGGATCAGGGGTCACCCCTCCACTTT. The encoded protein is CASRDQGSPLHF.

The CDR3 sequence: CASSYTGQGAYGYTF. CDR3 DNA: TGTGCCAGCAGTTACACAGGACAGGGGGCCTATGGCTACACCTTC. The V and J genes are TRBV6-5 and TRBJ1-2, with 11 bases lining up with TRBD1. Germline V lookup: CDR1 MNHEY, CDR2 SVGAGI. V shed 2 bases, J shed 4 bases, and the junction held 3 bases outside the gene matches. This CDR3 spans 15 amino acids.

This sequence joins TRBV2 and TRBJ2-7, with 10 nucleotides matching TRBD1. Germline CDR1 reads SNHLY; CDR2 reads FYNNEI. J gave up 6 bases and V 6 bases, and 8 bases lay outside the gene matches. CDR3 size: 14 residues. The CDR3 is CASRSGTGEGEQYF. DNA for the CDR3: TGTGCCAGCAGGTCCGGGACAGGGGAAGGCGAGCAGTACTTC.

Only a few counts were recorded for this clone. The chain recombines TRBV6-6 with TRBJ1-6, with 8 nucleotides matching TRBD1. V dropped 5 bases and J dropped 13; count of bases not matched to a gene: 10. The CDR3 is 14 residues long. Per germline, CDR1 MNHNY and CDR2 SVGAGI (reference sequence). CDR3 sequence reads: CASSAGQGAYPLHF. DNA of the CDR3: TGTGCCAGCAGTGCCGGACAGGGCGCGTATCCCCTCCACTTT.

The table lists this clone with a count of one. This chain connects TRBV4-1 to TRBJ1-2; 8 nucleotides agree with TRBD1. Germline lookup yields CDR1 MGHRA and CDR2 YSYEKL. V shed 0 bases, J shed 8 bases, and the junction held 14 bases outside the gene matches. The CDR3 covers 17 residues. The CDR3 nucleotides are TGCGCCAGCAGCCAAGATCCGGGGAACCGGGACAGGTACGGCTACACCTTC. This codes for CASSQDPGNRDRYGYTF.

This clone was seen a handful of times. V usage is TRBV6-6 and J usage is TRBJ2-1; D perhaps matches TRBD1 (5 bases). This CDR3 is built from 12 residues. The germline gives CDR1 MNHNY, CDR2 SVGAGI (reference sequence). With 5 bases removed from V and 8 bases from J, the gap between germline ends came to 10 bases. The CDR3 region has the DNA TGTGCCAGCAGTAACCTCAGGGATGAGCAGTTCTTC. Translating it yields CASSNLRDEQFF.

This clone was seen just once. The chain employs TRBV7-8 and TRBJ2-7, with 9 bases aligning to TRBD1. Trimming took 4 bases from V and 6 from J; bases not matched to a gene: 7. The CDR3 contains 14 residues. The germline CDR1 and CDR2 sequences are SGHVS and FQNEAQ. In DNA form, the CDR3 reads TGTGCCAGCAGCTCCGAAAGGACAGGGGTCGAGCAGTACGTC. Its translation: CASSSERTGVEQYV.

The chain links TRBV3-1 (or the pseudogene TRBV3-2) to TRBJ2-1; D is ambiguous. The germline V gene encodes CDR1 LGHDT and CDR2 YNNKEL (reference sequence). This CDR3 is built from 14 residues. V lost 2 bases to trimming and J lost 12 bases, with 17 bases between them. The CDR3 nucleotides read TGTGCCAGCAGCCAATTTCGCGAGCCCCCTTGGCAGTTCTTC. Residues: CASSQFREPPWQFF.

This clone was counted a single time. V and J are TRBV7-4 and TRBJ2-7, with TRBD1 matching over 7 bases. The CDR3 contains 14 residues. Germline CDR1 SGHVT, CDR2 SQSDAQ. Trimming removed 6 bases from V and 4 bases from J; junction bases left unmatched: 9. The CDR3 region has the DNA TGTGCCAGCAGTAAAACAGGGGTCTTGTACGAGCAGTACTTC. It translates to CASSKTGVLYEQYF.